The present T cell receptor (beta chain) was sequenced within a study of blood T cells in healthy people across ages. Study-level results: Both higher diversity and more naive CD4+ cells marked long-lived donors when set against aged donors. The study lacked donor CMV status, which possibly confounded expanded clonotype changes.

It was with a sample-barcoded 5' primer and a J-beta primer mix that a second PCR of about 6 to 12 cycles was run. Through a template-switch adaptor with 12 random nucleotides, each cDNA molecule received a tag. TCRdb redid the calling of the 5' RACE reads with MiXCR, one entry per CDR3 protein. In the table there are around 1.5 million distinct CDR3 sequences, roughly 32% of which are singletons. CDR3 length equals 16 residues. Germline loops: CDR1 MGHDK, CDR2 SYGVNS. Samples each had at least 6 micrograms of total RNA extracted. Concerning this clonotype itself: Its antigen is unidentified. One end of the junction is discordant with germline, which a read error may explain.

This chain uses TRBV25-1 with TRBJ2-2; perhaps D is TRBD1 or TRBD2 (5 bases each). The specimen sequenced was blood. This sequence originates from a woman in her 30s in good health. The CDR3 DNA sequence: TGTGCCAGCAGTGGCCGGACGTTTCCGGACACCGGGGAGCTGCTTTTT. It codes for CASSGRTFPDTGELLF.